This entry lists 2 T cell receptor beta chains sequenced from one sample in a study of beta chain features in type 1 diabetes. Of the isolated RNA, all was reverse transcribed, and so the sequenced material was expressed TCRB transcripts. Libraries were prepared by immunoSEQ multiplex PCR; TCRdb keeps only in-frame clonotypes and omits some of them. The data show under 900,000 clones, roughly 17% seen once. Source material: naive CD4+ T cells from blood. Receptors originate from a woman aged 18 to 35 in good health.

The chain combines TRBV5-6 with TRBJ2-7; 8 bases fit TRBD1. Germline V CDR1 and CDR2: SGHDT, YYEEEE. The V segment lost 2 bases and the J segment 4 bases; nucleotides outside the gene matches: 5. The CDR3 has 14 amino acids. The CDR3 here is CASSFYDRGYEQYF. CDR3 in DNA: TGTGCCAGCAGCTTCTACGACAGGGGATACGAGCAGTACTTC.

This clone was picked up a small number of times. V gene TRBV7-3 combines with J gene TRBJ2-1, with 7 positions matching TRBD2. This CDR3 spans 15 amino acids. In germline, CDR1 is SGHTA, CDR2 FQGTGA. With V trimmed by 3 bases and J by 7 bases, 9 bases remained unmatched. In nucleotides, the CDR3 is TGTGCCAGCAGCTTTGGCGGGAGCCTGGGGAATGAGCAGTTCTTC. This sequence encodes CASSFGGSLGNEQFF.